Below are 7 T cell receptor beta chains sequenced from a single sample in a study of tumor-infiltrating lymphocytes in glioblastoma multiforme. TCRB libraries came from RNA via three nested multiplex PCR rounds. Using its own MiXCR run on the multiplex PCR reads, TCRdb lists one record per CDR3 protein. Here the sample spans just under 20,000 distinct CDR3 sequences, about two thirds being singletons. The sequenced sample was peripheral blood. Receptors were obtained from a male donor with glioblastoma.

This clonotype was seen many times. The chain employs TRBV11-2 and TRBJ2-1, with D tentatively TRBD1 (6 bases). V was pared by 8 bases and J by 7 bases, with 12 bases between. Germline values: CDR1 SGHAT, CDR2 FQNNGV. This CDR3 region has 12 residues. Here the CDR3 reads CASLDRGNEQFF. In nucleotides, the CDR3 is TGTGCCAGCTTAGATAGGGGGAATGAGCAGTTCTTC.

This clonotype is large in the sample. The J gene is TRBJ2-5, the V gene TRBV11-2, with 10 nucleotides matching TRBD2. Trimming cost V 0 bases and J 6 bases; bases outside gene matches: 4. Germline V gives CDR1 SGHAT, CDR2 FQNNGV. This CDR3 is 15 amino acids long. The CDR3 sequence: CASSLEPAGGQTQYF. The CDR3 DNA sequence: TGTGCCAGCAGCTTAGAACCAGCGGGAGGGCAGACCCAGTACTTC.

The chain is built from TRBV29-1 and TRBJ1-3; D gene ambiguous. Germline V CDR1 and CDR2: SQVTM, ANQGSEA. V lost 4 bases to trimming and J lost 0 bases, with 7 bases between them. The CDR3 sequence is 13 residues long. The CDR3 loop reads CSVGTNSGNTIYF. CDR3 coding DNA: TGCAGCGTTGGAACAAACTCTGGAAACACCATATATTTT.

This chain joins TRBV28 and TRBJ2-2; a weak D match, TRBD1 (6 bases). The CDR3 is 13 residues long. Germline V lookup: CDR1 MDHEN, CDR2 SYDVKM. V lost 11 bases to trimming and J lost 5 bases, with 15 bases between them. CDR3 nucleotides: TGTGCCGTGGAGGACAGCTGGACCGGGGAGCTGTTTTTT. Translating gives CAVEDSWTGELFF.

Notes on this clonotype: At one end, the junction sequence differs from germline, possibly due to a read error. This chain connects TRBV11-2 to TRBJ1-1; D ambiguous. The V gene's germline CDR1 is SGHAT and CDR2 FQNNGV. CDR3 length: 13 amino acids. For the CDR3, the DNA is TGTGCCAGCGGCGGCGAGTCGAACGCTGAAGCTTTCTTT. This codes for CASGGESNAEAFF.

A note on this clonotype: The junction and the germline gene differ at one end; a read error may be behind it. The chain combines TRBV29-1 with TRBJ2-7; D possibly corresponds to TRBD1 (5 bases). This CDR3 has 13 residues. Germline-derived CDR1 and CDR2 are SQVTM and ANQGSEA. CDR3 sequence: CIVDDQGPYEQYF. The CDR3 DNA reads as TGCATCGTTGATGACCAGGGCCCCTACGAGCAGTACTTC.

Note on this clonotype: It is likely a read error, because the conserved phenylalanine at the end of the CDR3 is missing. Because the CDR3's place on the DNA is in doubt, the DNA is left out and the CDR3 is given as listed by TCRdb. This sequence joins TRBV20-1 and TRBJ1-1; the table gives TRBD1 as D, unverified against the DNA. Germline loops: CDR1 DFQATT, CDR2 SNEGSKA (reference sequence). Ends included, the CDR3 has 14 residues. The chain's CDR3 is CSARDVGGQGRAFS.